This T cell receptor (beta chain) was captured in a study of blood T cell repertoires in COVID-19. Study details: COVID-19 samples collected from the United States, Italy and Spain covered acute and convalescent phases. The analysed material was cDNA or gDNA that came from T cells, B-cell-depleted T cells, or PBMCs.

The V and J ends lost 5 bases and 0 bases respectively, with 5 bases between them. Germline V gives CDR1 SGHTA, CDR2 FQGTGA. This CDR3 region has 13 residues. Generated by immunoSEQ multiplex PCR, the TCRdb table keeps only in-frame clones and is missing some. This table has about 180,000 clones, just over 85% appearing once. The TCR was taken from a man between 45 and 60 years old with active or convalescent COVID-19. The sample comprised peripheral blood. The chain recombines TRBV7-3 with TRBJ1-5, with D unclear. In DNA, the CDR3 is TGTGCCAGCAGCCAGAATAGCAATCAGCCCCAGCATTTT. Its protein product is CASSQNSNQPQHF.